The clone carrying this TCR beta chain showed up just a few times. Its antigen remains unidentified. Per germline, CDR1 SGHVS and CDR2 FQNEAQ. This CDR3 spans 15 amino acids. After removal of 3 bases from V and 6 bases from J, the junction contained 9 bases not matched to a gene. The sample comes from a study of graft-versus-host responses after intestinal transplantation. In the study overall: Multivisceral, liver-intestinal, or isolated intestinal grafts were transplanted into recipients.

Using immunoSEQ multiplex PCR, the repertoire was profiled, and TCRdb retains in-frame clones only, with some absent. The sample gives approximately 100,000 clones, 86% of which show up once; approximately 1.4% is in the top ten. Study conclusions and caveats: Researchers found peak circulating GvH clone levels linked to early post-transplant HvG declines. Recipient marrow contained GvH clones, some of which appeared first in ileum or blood. Clonal ratios of graft-versus-host to host-versus-graft in allografts were high for patients exhibiting graft-donor T cell macrochimerism.

Sequences were derived from PBMCs, sampled 255 days after intestinal transplant. V is TRBV7-8 and J is TRBJ2-3; 7 positions match TRBD1. The clonotype comes from a human patient who received an intestinal transplant, so some T cells may come from the graft donor. The CDR3 protein is CASSLLNRGLDTQYF. The CDR3 DNA reads TGTGCCAGCAGCTTGCTGAACAGGGGTTTGGATACGCAGTATTTT.